This T cell receptor (beta chain) was identified during a study of blood T cells in healthy people across ages. This clonotype showed up just a few times. Next came a second PCR, run for about 6 to 12 cycles, which used a sample-barcoded 5' primer along with a J-beta primer mix. In TCRdb, the 5' RACE reads were re-called with MiXCR into one record per CDR3 protein. The sample carries hundreds of thousands of distinct CDR3 sequences, 55% to 70% recorded once. V was trimmed by 0 bases and J by 6 bases, leaving 12 bases between them. The CDR3 spans 14 residues. CDR1 is SQVTM, CDR2 ANQGSEA, per germline. This TCR was recovered from a man under 40 in good health. Source material: blood. The chain recombines TRBV29-1 with TRBJ2-4; D not certain. Here the CDR3 reads CSVEERTAINIQYF. CDR3 in DNA: TGCAGCGTTGAAGAGAGGACGGCGATAAACATTCAGTACTTC.